This T cell receptor beta chain was profiled in a study of post-analysis software for immune sequencing data. Overall study: Several disease courses (relapsing-remitting, secondary progressive and progressive-relapsing) of multiple sclerosis were included. Study-wide results and limits: There were a handful of TRBV segments more frequent in patients than controls, and TRBV5-6, TRBV5-1 and TRBV20-1 were among them. A significant reduction in normalized Chao1 diversity was observed in multiple sclerosis patients versus controls.

Researchers reported that TCR beta cDNA libraries carried unique molecular identifiers. The source material, about 0.95 to 10 million T cells, gave rise to roughly 500,000 cDNA molecules. TCRdb re-analysed the PCR reads in MiXCR, keeping a single row per CDR3 protein. The sample lists 650,000 to 850,000 distinct CDR3 sequences, around 46% occurring once. This clonotype was recorded a few times. The target antigen is unknown. Between the trimmed V and J ends, which lost 0 bases and 2 bases, there was a span of 10 bases. Per the germline V gene, CDR1 is MNHEY and CDR2 is SVGAGI. The CDR3 sequence is 15 residues long.

Sequenced material: blood. This receptor was identified in a girl between 10 and 17 years old with multiple sclerosis. The rearrangement uses TRBV6-5 and TRBJ1-2; D call uncertain. The CDR3 DNA follows: TGTGCCAGCAGTTACTCGCGGGCCAAAAACTATGGCTACACCTTC. It encodes CASSYSRAKNYGYTF.